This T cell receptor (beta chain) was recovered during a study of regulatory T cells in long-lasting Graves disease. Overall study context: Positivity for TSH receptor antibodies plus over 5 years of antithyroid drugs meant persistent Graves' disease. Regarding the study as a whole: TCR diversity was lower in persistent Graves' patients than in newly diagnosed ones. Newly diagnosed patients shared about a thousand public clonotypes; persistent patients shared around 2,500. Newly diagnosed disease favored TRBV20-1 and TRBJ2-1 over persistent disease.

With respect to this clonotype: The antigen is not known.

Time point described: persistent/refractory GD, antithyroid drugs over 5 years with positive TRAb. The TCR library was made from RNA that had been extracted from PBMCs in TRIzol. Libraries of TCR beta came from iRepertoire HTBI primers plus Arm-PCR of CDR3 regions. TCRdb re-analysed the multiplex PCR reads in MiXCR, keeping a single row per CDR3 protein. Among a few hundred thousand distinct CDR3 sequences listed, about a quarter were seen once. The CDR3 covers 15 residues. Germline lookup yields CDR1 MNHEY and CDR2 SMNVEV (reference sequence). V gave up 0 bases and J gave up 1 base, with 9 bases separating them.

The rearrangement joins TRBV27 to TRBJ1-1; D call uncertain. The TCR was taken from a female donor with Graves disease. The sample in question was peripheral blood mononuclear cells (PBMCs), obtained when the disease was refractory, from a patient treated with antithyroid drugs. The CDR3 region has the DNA TGTGCCAGCAGTTTATCAATGAGATCGAACACTGAAGCTTTCTTT. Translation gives CASSLSMRSNTEAFF.